The next 19 T cell receptor beta chains were all read from a single sample in a study of OX40 agonist ivuxolimab in advanced cancers. Using immunoSEQ multiplex PCR, the repertoire was profiled, and TCRdb retains in-frame clones only, with some absent. The profile covers 85,000 or so clones, with 65% to 90% appearing a single time and approximately 2% taken by the ten largest. The source was CD4+ or CD8+ T cells sorted from blood, collected in a trial of the OX40 agonist ivuxolimab. The receptors stem from an adult with an advanced solid tumor such as melanoma, head and neck, liver or kidney cancer.

This clone has only one observation. V usage is TRBV2 and J usage is TRBJ1-2; D perhaps matches TRBD1 (5 bases). With 1 base removed from V and 3 bases from J, the gap between germline ends came to 9 bases. The CDR3 is 14 residues long. From germline, CDR1 is SNHLY and CDR2 FYNNEI. The CDR3 region has the DNA TGTGCCAGCAGTGAAGGGGGACGGTACTATGGCTACACCTTC. This encodes CASSEGGRYYGYTF.

This chain joins TRBV6-8 and TRBJ1-4, with no clear D. Germline V gene sequence: CDR1 MNHGY, CDR2 SAAAGT. This CDR3 spans 15 amino acids. Deletions cut 2 bases from V and 8 bases from J, with 15 bases between. The CDR3 nucleotides are TGTGCCAGCAGTTACGGTAGTTCCGCGCGCGAAAAACTGTTTTTT. Its protein is CASSYGSSAREKLFF.

The chain joins TRBV10-1 to TRBJ1-1, with a possible D match to TRBD1 (5 bases). Germline assignment: CDR1 WNHNN and CDR2 SYGVQD (reference sequence). The germline V and J ends were trimmed by 0 bases and 1 base, with 18 bases remaining between them. The CDR3 is made up of 18 amino acids. The DNA for the CDR3 is TGCGCCAGCAGTGAGTCGATGACAGACTACCTAGAGAACACTGAAGCTTTCTTT. Translation gives CASSESMTDYLENTEAFF.

The gene calls are TRBV29-1 and TRBJ1-1, with a weak D call TRBD1 (6 bases). CDR1 is SQVTM, CDR2 ANQGSEA, per germline. Deletions cut 7 bases from V and 1 base from J, with 16 bases between. The CDR3 is made up of 14 amino acids. CDR3 in DNA: TGCAGCGCCACGAGGGGGGGAGGGAACACTGAAGCTTTCTTT. Protein: CSATRGGGNTEAFF.

The rearrangement links TRBV30 to TRBJ2-3, with D unclear. V was pared by 0 bases and J by 9 bases, with 16 bases between. The CDR3 has 14 amino acids. The germline V gene has CDR1 GTSNPN and CDR2 SVGIG (reference sequence). CDR3 coding DNA: TGTGCCTGGAGTGTACCGGCAGGCATCTCCACGCAGTATTTT. Residues: CAWSVPAGISTQYF.

The chain couples TRBV6-4 to TRBJ2-2; a weak D match, TRBD2 (5 bases). V shed 3 bases and J shed 3 bases, with 11 bases lying between them. This CDR3 is 15 amino acids long. The V gene's germline CDR1 is MRHNA and CDR2 SNTAGT. CDR3 protein: CASSESGSYTGELFF. For the CDR3, the DNA is TGTGCCAGCAGTGAATCGGGGAGCTACACCGGGGAGCTGTTTTTT.

The chain combines TRBV2 with TRBJ1-5; TRBD1 is a possible D gene (5 bases). Germline V gene data show CDR1 as SNHLY and CDR2 as FYNNEI. The V end lost 4 bases, the J end lost 7 bases, and 14 bases lay between the germline ends. The CDR3 is 14 residues long. The CDR3 is CASSGPGGIQPQHF. In DNA form, the CDR3 reads TGTGCCAGCAGTGGCCCGGGGGGGATCCAGCCCCAGCATTTT.

For the CDR3, the DNA is TGTGCCAGCAGTTACTTGGAGGGGGGTCAGCCCCAGCATTTT. This encodes CASSYLEGGQPQHF. V and J are TRBV6-5 and TRBJ1-5, with D possibly being TRBD1 (6 bases). The CDR3 length is 14 residues. Trimming left V 1 base short and J 6 bases short, with 10 bases between. CDR1 and CDR2 (germline): MNHEY, SVGAGI.

This sequence joins TRBV18 and TRBJ1-4; D not certain. The V gene lost 3 bases and the J gene lost 10 bases, with 15 bases spanning the gap. There are 14 residues in the CDR3. Per germline, CDR1 KGHSH and CDR2 LQKENI. The CDR3 DNA reads as TGTGCCAGCTCACCCGAGGGATTTCCCGGAAAACTGTTTTTT. Encoded protein: CASSPEGFPGKLFF.

The gene calls are TRBV7-9 and TRBJ2-5, with 10 bases identical to TRBD1. The CDR3 consists of 14 residues. V gave up 10 bases and J gave up 4 bases; unmatched junction bases: 9. Germline V CDR1 and CDR2: SEHNR, FQNEAQ (reference sequence). CDR3 coding DNA: TGTGCCACCGACGGGACAGGGGCTTCAGAGACCCAGTACTTC. This codes for CATDGTGASETQYF.

The DNA of the CDR3 is TGTGCCAGCATAGGGACAGGGAACACCGGGGAGCTGTTTTTT. The encoded protein is CASIGTGNTGELFF. V is TRBV2 and J is TRBJ2-2; 8 positions agree with TRBD1. V was pared by 7 bases and J by 1 base, with 2 bases of the junction left unmatched. The CDR3 contains 14 residues. Germline loops: CDR1 SNHLY, CDR2 FYNNEI.

The chain has TRBV7-3 and TRBJ2-7, with 8 bases fitting TRBD2. The trim removed 5 bases at V and 5 bases at J, leaving 5 bases unmatched. Germline loops: CDR1 SGHTA, CDR2 FQGTGA. CDR3 length: 13 residues. The CDR3 bases are TGTGCCAGCAGCCACCGGCGGGGGGACGAGCAGTACTTC. It encodes CASSHRRGDEQYF.

The V gene is TRBV18, the J gene TRBJ2-5; D ambiguous. The CDR3 totals 11 residues. Trimming took off 2 bases at V and 6 bases at J, with 4 bases between the two ends. CDR1 is KGHSH, CDR2 LQKENI, per germline. CDR3 coding DNA: TGTGCCAGCTCACCATCTAAGACCCAGTACTTC. Protein sequence: CASSPSKTQYF.

The gene calls are TRBV15 and TRBJ2-3; TRBD1 matches 8 bases. Losses at the gene ends were 5 bases for V and 4 bases for J; bases not matched to a gene: 5. CDR1 is LNHNV and CDR2 is YYDKDF in the germline V gene (reference sequence). This CDR3 region has 14 residues. The CDR3 sequence: CATSSGTGPDTQYF. The DNA of the CDR3 is TGTGCCACCAGCTCCGGGACAGGCCCAGATACGCAGTATTTT.

The DNA for the CDR3 is TGTGCCAGCAGTTCAGGGGGCTTCACTGAAGCTTTCTTT. Protein sequence: CASSSGGFTEAFF. This chain links TRBV6-5 with TRBJ1-1; 8 bases are shared with TRBD1. The germline gives CDR1 MNHEY, CDR2 SVGAGI. The trim removed 4 bases at V and 4 bases at J, leaving 2 bases unmatched. The CDR3 is 13 residues long.

The chain joins TRBV5-1 to TRBJ1-6; TRBD1 matches 11 bases. This CDR3 contains 18 residues. Unmatched junction bases numbered 3, after V lost 0 bases and J lost 1 base. Germline V CDR1 and CDR2: SGHRS, YFSETQ. CDR3 region: CASSLGTGGWSYNSPLHF. Here the CDR3 DNA reads TGCGCCAGCAGCTTGGGGACAGGGGGCTGGTCCTATAATTCACCCCTCCACTTT.

The chain uses TRBV28 and TRBJ1-1, with TRBD1 matching over 7 bases. This CDR3 comprises 14 residues. Trimming took 6 bases from V and 0 from J; bases not matched to a gene: 4. Per germline, CDR1 MDHEN and CDR2 SYDVKM. The CDR3 region is CASRDRPLNTEAFF. CDR3 in DNA: TGTGCCAGCAGGGACAGGCCGTTGAACACTGAAGCTTTCTTT.

The rearrangement joins TRBV5-1 to TRBJ2-7, with 11 bases fitting TRBD1. This CDR3 is 17 amino acids long. The J segment lost 5 bases and the V segment lost 0 bases, leaving 10 bases of the junction unmatched. Germline-derived CDR1 and CDR2 are SGHRS and YFSETQ. The CDR3 DNA sequence: TGCGCCAGCAGCTTGGAATTAAGCGGGACAGGGGGTGACGAGCAGTACTTC. Translating it yields CASSLELSGTGGDEQYF.

V usage is TRBV19 and J usage is TRBJ2-7; D ambiguous. The germline CDR1 and CDR2 sequences are LNHDA and SQIVND (reference sequence). Trimming pared 7 bases from V and 6 bases from J, leaving 22 bases between. The CDR3 is 15 residues long. CDR3 amino acids: CASMAGRGFTGEQYF. The CDR3 region has the DNA TGTGCCAGTATGGCAGGTCGAGGATTCACGGGCGAGCAGTACTTC.